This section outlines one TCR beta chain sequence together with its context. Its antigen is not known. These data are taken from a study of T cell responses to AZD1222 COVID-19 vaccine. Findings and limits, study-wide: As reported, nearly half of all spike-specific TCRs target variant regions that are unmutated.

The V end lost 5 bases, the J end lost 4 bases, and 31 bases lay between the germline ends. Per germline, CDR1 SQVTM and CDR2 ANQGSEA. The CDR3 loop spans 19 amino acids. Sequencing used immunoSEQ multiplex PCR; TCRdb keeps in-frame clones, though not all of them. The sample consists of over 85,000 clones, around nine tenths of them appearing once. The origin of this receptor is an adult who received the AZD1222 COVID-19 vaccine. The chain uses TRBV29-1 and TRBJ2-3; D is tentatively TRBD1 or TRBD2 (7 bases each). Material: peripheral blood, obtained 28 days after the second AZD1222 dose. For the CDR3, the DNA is TGCAGCGTTTCAGGTCGGGGGGACAGCCTTAATTGGGTCCCAGATACGCAGTATTTT. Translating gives CSVSGRGDSLNWVPDTQYF.